The clone carrying this T cell receptor beta chain was detected only a few times. Under the authors' procedure: The assay estimated nucleated cells by amplifying reference gene primers. Profiled with immunoSEQ multiplex PCR; TCRdb holds only in-frame clones, not every one. V, J and clone size are those of that table, while D and trimming were read from the DNA. The profile shows roughly 50,000 clones, approximately 80% of them singletons. This specimen comes from a study of blood T cell repertoires in COVID-19. Whole-study context: Samples taken during acute and convalescent COVID-19 were collected in the United States, Italy and Spain.

Germline CDR1 LNHDA, CDR2 SQIVND (reference sequence). Trimming stripped 5 bases from V and 4 bases from J, with 12 bases between. The CDR3 is 14 amino acids. This receptor was obtained from a man aged 35-49 years with acute or convalescent COVID-19. This chain connects TRBV19 to TRBJ2-1; D not resolved. The sample was peripheral blood. CDR3 in amino acids: CASSVRVNYNEQFF. CDR3 DNA: TGTGCCAGTAGTGTCCGGGTCAATTACAATGAGCAGTTCTTC.